This section outlines one T cell receptor beta chain sequence together with its context. This clonotype came up many times. Its cognate antigen has yet to be identified. No base quality values were provided; no much bigger clone lies one nucleotide off. What this sample's treatment or condition label stands for: live attenuated yellow fever vaccine strain. A standard Ficoll-Paque protocol was used to isolate PBMCs from peripheral blood. CD4 and CD8 T-cell fractions were isolated with Dynabeads CD4 and CD8 positive selection kits. TriZol was used to extract RNA from bulk PBMCs, from CD4 and CD8 fractions, and from dextramer-positive and dextramer-negative fractions. TCR cDNA was synthesized by 5'RACE template switching, through which a universal primer site and unique molecular identifiers were introduced. Priming for cDNA synthesis came from both the TCR alpha and TCR beta constant segments. Library amplification involved two PCR steps, and the second step added sample barcodes and sequencing adapters. Sequencing of the libraries was done on either Illumina HiSeq 2500 (2x100 bp) or NovaSeq (2x150 bp). The original methods were these. MIGEC handled demultiplexing of reads and collapsing into UMI consensus sequences, while MiXCR performed V(D)J alignment. Clonotypes responding to the vaccine were identified with edgeR on replicate PBMC samples, with the criteria of FDR below 0.01 and a log2 fold change above 5 up to day 15. Each bulk clonotype was labeled CD4 or CD8 based on which sequenced repertoire, CD4 or CD8, contained the clonotype at higher abundance. The public reads were run again by TCRdb, first through fastp at Q25 and then through MiXCR, and only productive beta chains were kept. Rows with a matching CDR3 protein are joined into one entry that keeps the most common DNA and genes. It is TCRdb's table, rather than the study itself, that gives the V and J calls and clone size. For this sample the table gives about 110,000 distinct CDR3 sequences, of which around 8% were detected only once. The top ten constitute less than 30% of the sample.

This entry comes from a study of T cells after yellow fever vaccination (dated by TCRdb to the late 2010s). With regard to the full study: Libraries from fractions with low cell numbers were prepared with the SMART-Seq v4 Ultra Low Input RNA kit. To follow T-cell clones before and after both primary and booster YFV17D yellow fever vaccination, bulk TCR alpha and beta repertoires underwent longitudinal sequencing. The cohort comprised two healthy male donors, one aged 18 to 30 and one aged 30 to 39 years. Blood samples were taken at several timepoints before and after primary and secondary immunization, and bulk PBMC replicates and cell subsets were isolated. Findings and caveats that apply to the study as a whole: Most clones expanded after primary vaccination were re-detected after the booster (just under 97% of CD4 and approximately 85% of CD8), suggesting broad memory maintenance. Compared with the primary T-cell response, the secondary T-cell response was weaker but faster, peaking on day 5 rather than day 15. Because only a couple of donors were included in the study, the extent to which the findings can be generalized is limited. FACS-sorted repertoires could contain abundant contaminating clonotypes from the bulk population, so computational filtering was required. A small share of clonotypes occurred in both CD4 and CD8 compartments, likely arising from convergent recombination.

The sequence derives from a man aged 25-40 years who received the YFV17D yellow fever vaccine. The specimen comprised CD8+ T cells sorted from PBMCs, sampled 45 days after the yellow fever booster vaccination.

The sequenced DNA: TGTGCCAGCAAAATGGACTTGAACACTGAAGCTTTCTTT. Protein translation: CASKMDLNTEAFF. The sequence links TRBV6-1 to TRBJ1-1; the D gene assignment is ambiguous. V drops 7 bases and J drops 0 bases, leaving 9 bases in between. In the germline V gene, CDR1 corresponds to MNHNS and CDR2 to SASEGT. Counted from cysteine to phenylalanine, this CDR3 has 13 amino acids. Only CDR3 DNA is held: 39 bases, read in frame from base 1.